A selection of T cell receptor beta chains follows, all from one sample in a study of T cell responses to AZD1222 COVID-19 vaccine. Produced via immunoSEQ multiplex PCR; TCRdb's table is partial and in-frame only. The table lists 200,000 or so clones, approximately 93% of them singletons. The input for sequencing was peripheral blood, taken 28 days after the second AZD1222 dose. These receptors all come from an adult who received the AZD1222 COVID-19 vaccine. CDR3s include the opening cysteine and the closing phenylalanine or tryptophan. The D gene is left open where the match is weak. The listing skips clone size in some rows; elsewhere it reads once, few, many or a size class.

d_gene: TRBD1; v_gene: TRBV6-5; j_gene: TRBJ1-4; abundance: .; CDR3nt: TGTGCCAGCAGAAACAGGGGGCGCGGTGAAAAACTGTTTTTT; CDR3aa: CASRNRGRGEKLFF
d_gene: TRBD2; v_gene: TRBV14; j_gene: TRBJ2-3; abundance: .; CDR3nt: TGTGCCAGCAGCCGCTTCGCCCAACTAGAGCGGGGGACCACTAGCACAGATACGCAGTATTTT; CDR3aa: CASSRFAQLERGTTSTDTQYF
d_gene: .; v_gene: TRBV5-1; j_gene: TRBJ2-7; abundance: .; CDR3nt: TGCGCCAGCCCCCGTTGGATCAGCTCCTACGAGCAGTACTTC; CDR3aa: CASPRWISSYEQYF
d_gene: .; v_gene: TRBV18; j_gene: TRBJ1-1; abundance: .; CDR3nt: TGTGCCAGCTCTGTAAGACAGTCTTTGAACACTGAAGCTTTCTTT; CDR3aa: CASSVRQSLNTEAFF
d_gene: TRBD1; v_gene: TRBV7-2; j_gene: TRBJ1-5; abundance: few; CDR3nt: TGTGCCAGCAGCTTAGAGACAGGGCGCAATCAGCCCCAGCATTTT; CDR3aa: CASSLETGRNQPQHF
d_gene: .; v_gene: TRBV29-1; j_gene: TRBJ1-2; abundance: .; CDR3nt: TGCAGCGATTGGGGGCTCGAGGATGGCTACACCTTC; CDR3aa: CSDWGLEDGYTF
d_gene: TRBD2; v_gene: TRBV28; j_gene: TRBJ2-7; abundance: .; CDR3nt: TGTGCCAGCAGTCAACGGGGGGGTTACGAGCAGTACTTC; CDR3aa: CASSQRGGYEQYF
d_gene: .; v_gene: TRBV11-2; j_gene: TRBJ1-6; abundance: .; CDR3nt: TGTGCCAGCAGCTTAGTTATGCCGGGTTCACCCCTCCACTTT; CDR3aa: CASSLVMPGSPLHF
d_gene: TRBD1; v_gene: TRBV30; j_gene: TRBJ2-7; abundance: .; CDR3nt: TGTGCAGGGGGGACAGGTCTTCCCTACGAGCAGTACTTC; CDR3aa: CAGGTGLPYEQYF
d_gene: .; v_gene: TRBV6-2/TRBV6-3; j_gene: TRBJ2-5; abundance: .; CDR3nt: TGTGCCAGCAGTCCAGGTGGGGGGGCGCAGGAGACCCAGTACTTC; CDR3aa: CASSPGGGAQETQYF
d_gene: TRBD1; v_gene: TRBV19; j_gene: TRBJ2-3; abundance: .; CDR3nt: TGTGCCAGTAGACAGGGGGTGTCGGGAGATACGCAGTATTTT; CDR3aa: CASRQGVSGDTQYF
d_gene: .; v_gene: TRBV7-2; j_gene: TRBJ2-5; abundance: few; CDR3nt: TGTGCCAGCAGCTTACGTCGGGGAGGAGAGACCCAGTACTTC; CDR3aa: CASSLRRGGETQYF
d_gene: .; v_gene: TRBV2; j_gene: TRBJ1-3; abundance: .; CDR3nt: TGTGCCAGCAGTGAAGGCAGGGTAGTTAATGGAAACACCATATATTTT; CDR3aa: CASSEGRVVNGNTIYF
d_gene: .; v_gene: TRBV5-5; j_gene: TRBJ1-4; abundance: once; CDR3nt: TGTGCCAGCAGCCTAGGACAGATTAATGAAAAACTGTTTTTT; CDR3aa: CASSLGQINEKLFF
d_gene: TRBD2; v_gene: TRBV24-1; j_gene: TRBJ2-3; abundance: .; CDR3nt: TGTGCCACCAGTGATTTCGGGGCTAGCGGGGGGGATCACAGATACGCGCAGTATTTT; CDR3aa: CATSDFGASGGDHRYAQYF
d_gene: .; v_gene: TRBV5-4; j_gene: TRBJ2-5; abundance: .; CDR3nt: TGTGCCAGCAGCTTGGTGAGGTCAGGGGCCGGGGAGACCCAGTACTTC; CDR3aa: CASSLVRSGAGETQYF
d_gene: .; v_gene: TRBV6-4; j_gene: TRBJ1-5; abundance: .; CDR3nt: TGTGCCAGACCCCGGCGGCCCCAGCATTTT; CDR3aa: CARPRRPQHF
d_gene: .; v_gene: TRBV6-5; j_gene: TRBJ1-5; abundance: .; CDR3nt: TGTGCCAGCAGTAGACGTGGACAGCCCCAGCATTTT; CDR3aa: CASSRRGQPQHF
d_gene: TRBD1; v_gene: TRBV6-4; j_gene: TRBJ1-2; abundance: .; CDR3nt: TGTGCCAGCAGTGACCTGAAAACCTCCGGGACAGGAGTTTACTATGGCTACACCTTC; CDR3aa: CASSDLKTSGTGVYYGYTF
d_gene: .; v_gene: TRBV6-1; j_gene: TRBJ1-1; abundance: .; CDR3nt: TGTGCCAGCAGTGAAGCGTGGGAGGTGAACACTGAAGCTTTCTTT; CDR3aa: CASSEAWEVNTEAFF
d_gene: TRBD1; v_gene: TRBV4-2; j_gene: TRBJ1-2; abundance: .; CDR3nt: TGTGCCAGCAGCCCAGGGGGGGCCACTAACTATGGCTACACCTTC; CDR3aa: CASSPGGATNYGYTF
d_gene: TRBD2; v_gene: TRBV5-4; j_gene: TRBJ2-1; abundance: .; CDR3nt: TGTGCCAGCAGCTTACAAGCGGGGGACGACAATGAGCAGTTCTTC; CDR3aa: CASSLQAGDDNEQFF
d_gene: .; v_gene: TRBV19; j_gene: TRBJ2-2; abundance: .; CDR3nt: TGTGCCAGTAGCACATTAGCCGCTTCGGGCACCGGGGAGCTGTTTTTT; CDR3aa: CASSTLAASGTGELFF
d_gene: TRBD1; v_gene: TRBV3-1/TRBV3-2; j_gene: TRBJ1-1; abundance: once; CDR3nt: TGTGCCAGCAGCCAACGGACAGGGCTCACTGAAGCTTTCTTT; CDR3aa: CASSQRTGLTEAFF
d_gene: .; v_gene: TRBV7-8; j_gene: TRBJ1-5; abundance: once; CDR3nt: TGTGCCAGCAGCTCCAGGAGCAATCAGCCCCAGCATTTT; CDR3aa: CASSSRSNQPQHF
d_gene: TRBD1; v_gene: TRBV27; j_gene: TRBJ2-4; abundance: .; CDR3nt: TGTGCCAGCAGGACAGGGGGAGACATTCAGTACTTC; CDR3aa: CASRTGGDIQYF
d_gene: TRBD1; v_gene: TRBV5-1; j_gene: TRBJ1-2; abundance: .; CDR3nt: TGCGCCAGCAGCCCGACAGGGTACGGCTACACCTTC; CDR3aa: CASSPTGYGYTF
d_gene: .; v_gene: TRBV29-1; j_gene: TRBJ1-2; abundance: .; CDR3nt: TGCAGCGTTGGGGAGACTGGCTACACCTTC; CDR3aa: CSVGETGYTF
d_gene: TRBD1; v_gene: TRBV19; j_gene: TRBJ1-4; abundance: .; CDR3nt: TGTGCCAGTATGCGGTCTGGGACAGCAAATGAAAAACTGTTTTTT; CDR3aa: CASMRSGTANEKLFF
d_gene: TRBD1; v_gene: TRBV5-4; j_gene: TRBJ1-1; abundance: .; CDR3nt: TGTGCCAGCAGCCGGACAGGGAGGGTTATGAACACTGAAGCTTTCTTT; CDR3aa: CASSRTGRVMNTEAFF
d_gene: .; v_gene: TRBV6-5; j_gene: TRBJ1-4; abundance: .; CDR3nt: TGTGCCAGCGCCGCTTACGGGCTTAATGAAAAACTGTTTTTT; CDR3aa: CASAAYGLNEKLFF
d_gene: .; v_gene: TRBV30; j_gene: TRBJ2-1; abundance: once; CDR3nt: TGTGCCTGGAGTAGAGGACAGTACAATGAGCAGTTCTTC; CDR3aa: CAWSRGQYNEQFF
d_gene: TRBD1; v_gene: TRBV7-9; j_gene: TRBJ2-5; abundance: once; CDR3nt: TGTGCCAGCAGCTTATTCGGGACAGGGGGCAGAGGCCAAGAGACCCAGTACTTC; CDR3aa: CASSLFGTGGRGQETQYF
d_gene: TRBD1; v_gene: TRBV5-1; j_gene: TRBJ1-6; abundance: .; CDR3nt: TGCGCCAGCAGCATCCGACAGGGAGGCAACTCACCCCTCCACTTT; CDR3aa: CASSIRQGGNSPLHF
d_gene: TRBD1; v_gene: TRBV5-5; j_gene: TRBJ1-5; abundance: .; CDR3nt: TGTGCCAGCAGCTTGGGATACAGGGGCGATCAGCCCCAGCATTTT; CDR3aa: CASSLGYRGDQPQHF
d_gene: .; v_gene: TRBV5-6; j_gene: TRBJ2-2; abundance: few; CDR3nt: TGTGCCAGCAGCTTGGAACTCACCGGGGAGCTGTTTTTT; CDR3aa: CASSLELTGELFF
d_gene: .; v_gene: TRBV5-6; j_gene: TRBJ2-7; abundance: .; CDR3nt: TGTGCCAGCAGCTTAAACTCCTACGAGCAGTACTTC; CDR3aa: CASSLNSYEQYF
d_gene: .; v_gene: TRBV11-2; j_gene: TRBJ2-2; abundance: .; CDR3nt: TGTGCCAGCAGCTTACGGGACGGGGAGCTGTTTTTT; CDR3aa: CASSLRDGELFF
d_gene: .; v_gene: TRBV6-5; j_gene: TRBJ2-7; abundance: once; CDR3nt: TGTGCCAGCAGTTACCTGGCAGGGAACCAACGCGAGCAGTACTTC; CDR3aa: CASSYLAGNQREQYF
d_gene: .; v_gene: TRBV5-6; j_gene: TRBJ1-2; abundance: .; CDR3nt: TGTGCCAGCAGCTTGAGAAACGGGGCCGCTAACTATGGCTACACCTTC; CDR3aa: CASSLRNGAANYGYTF
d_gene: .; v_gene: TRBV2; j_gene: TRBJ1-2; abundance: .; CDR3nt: TGTGCCAGCAGTGTAAGGGGTCCGGACTATGGCTACACCTTC; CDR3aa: CASSVRGPDYGYTF
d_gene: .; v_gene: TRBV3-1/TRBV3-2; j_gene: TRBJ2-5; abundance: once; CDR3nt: TGTGCCAGCAGCCAGCGGGAGACCCAGTACTTC; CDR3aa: CASSQRETQYF
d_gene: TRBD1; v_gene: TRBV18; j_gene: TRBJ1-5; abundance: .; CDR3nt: TGTGCCAGCTCCCTCGGGACAGGGAACAATCAGCCCCAGCATTTT; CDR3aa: CASSLGTGNNQPQHF
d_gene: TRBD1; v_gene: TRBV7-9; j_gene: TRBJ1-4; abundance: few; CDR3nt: TGTGCCAGCAGCCCGGGACAGGGTGGGTTTGCTAATGAAAAACTGTTTTTT; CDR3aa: CASSPGQGGFANEKLFF
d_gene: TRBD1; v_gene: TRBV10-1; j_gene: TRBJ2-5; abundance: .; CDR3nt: TGCGCCAGCAGTGAGTCGACAGGGGGCGGCCAAGAGACCCAGTACTTC; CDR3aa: CASSESTGGGQETQYF
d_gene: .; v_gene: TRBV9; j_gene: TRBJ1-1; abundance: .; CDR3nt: TGTGCCAGCAGCGTAGGGGGGAGCGGTTTCGAAGCTTTCTTT; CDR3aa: CASSVGGSGFEAFF
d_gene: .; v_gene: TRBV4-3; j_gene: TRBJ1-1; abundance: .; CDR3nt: TGCGCCAGCAGCCAAGAGTACTCTCCCAGGGCTGAAGCTTTCTTT; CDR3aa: CASSQEYSPRAEAFF
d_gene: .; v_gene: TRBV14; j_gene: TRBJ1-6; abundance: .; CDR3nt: TGTGCCAGCAGCCAAGATGGGCAGGGAAATAATTCACCCCTCCACTTT; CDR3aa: CASSQDGQGNNSPLHF
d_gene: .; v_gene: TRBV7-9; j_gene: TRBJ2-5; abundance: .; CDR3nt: TGTGCCAGCAGCTTAGATGGGGAGACCCAGTACTTC; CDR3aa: CASSLDGETQYF
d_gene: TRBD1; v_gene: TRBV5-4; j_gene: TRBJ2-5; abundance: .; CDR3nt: TGTGCCAGCAGCAAGGGACAGGGGAGAACCCAAGAGACCCAGTACTTC; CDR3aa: CASSKGQGRTQETQYF
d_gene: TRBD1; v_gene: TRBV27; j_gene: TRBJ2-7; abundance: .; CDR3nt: TGTGCCAGCAGTCGGACAGGGGGCGCGTACGAGCAGTACTTC; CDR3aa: CASSRTGGAYEQYF
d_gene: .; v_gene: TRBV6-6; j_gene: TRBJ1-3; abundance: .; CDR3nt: TGTGCCAGCAGAGGGAACTCTGGAAACACCATATATTTT; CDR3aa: CASRGNSGNTIYF
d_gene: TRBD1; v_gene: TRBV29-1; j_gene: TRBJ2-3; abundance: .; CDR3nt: TGCAGCGTTGAGAGGACAGGGGGCGTAGATACGCAGTATTTT; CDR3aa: CSVERTGGVDTQYF
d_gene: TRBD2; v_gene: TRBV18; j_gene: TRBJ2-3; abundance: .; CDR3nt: TGTGCCAGCTCACCAAGAGCGGGGGGCCGCACAGATACGCAGTATTTT; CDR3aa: CASSPRAGGRTDTQYF
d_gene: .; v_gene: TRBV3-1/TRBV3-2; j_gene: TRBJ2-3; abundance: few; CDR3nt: TGTGCCAGCAGCCTCTCGAGGGGGTCAGATACGCAGTATTTT; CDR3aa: CASSLSRGSDTQYF